This T cell receptor beta chain was identified during a study of shared clonotypes between healthy human individuals. Overall study findings and caveats: The study drew on few donors, limiting represented genetic and exposure-history diversity.

The repertoire was sequenced with immunoSEQ multiplex PCR; TCRdb's copy has only in-frame clones and lacks some. The data show millions of clones, about 95% seen once. Regarding this clone: Its matching antigen is unknown.

Naivety among CD8 cells was defined by CD45RO negativity and positive CCR7 selection, thereby excluding terminally differentiated effector memory CD45RA+ cells. The sequence came from a man between 18 and 29 years old in good health. The sample comprised naive CD8+ T cells sorted from blood.

The DNA of the CDR3 is TGTGCCAGCTCACCACCGGAGGGGATCCCCTACGAGCAGTACTTC. Translating gives CASSPPEGIPYEQYF. The genes are TRBV18 and TRBJ2-7, with D possibly matching TRBD2 (6 bases). The V end lost 0 bases, the J end lost 2 bases, and 11 bases lay between the germline ends. Germline CDR1 and CDR2: KGHSH and LQKENI. The CDR3 totals 15 residues. Combining the CDR3 with reference TRBV18 and TRBJ2-7 gives the whole variable domain NAGVMQNPRHLVRRRGQEARLRCSPMKGHSHVYWYRQLPEEGLKFMVYLQKENIIDESGMPKERFSAEFPKEGPSILRIQQVVRGDSAAYFCASSPPEGIPYEQYFGPGTRLTVT.